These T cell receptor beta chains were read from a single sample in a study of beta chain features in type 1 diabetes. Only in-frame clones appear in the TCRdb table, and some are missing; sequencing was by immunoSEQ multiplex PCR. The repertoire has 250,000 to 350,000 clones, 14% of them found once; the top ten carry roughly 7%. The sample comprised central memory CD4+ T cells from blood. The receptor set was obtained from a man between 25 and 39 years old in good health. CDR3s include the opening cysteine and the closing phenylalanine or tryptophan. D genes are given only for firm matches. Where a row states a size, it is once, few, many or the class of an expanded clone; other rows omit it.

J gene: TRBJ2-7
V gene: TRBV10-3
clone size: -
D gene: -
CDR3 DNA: TGTGCCAGCACGGTCGGGGCAAACTCCTACGAGCAGTACTTC
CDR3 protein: CASTVGANSYEQYF

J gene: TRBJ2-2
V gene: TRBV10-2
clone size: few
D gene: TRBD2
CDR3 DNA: TGCGCCAGCACACCTACTAGCGGGGGAAACACCGGGGAGCTGTTTTTT
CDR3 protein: CASTPTSGGNTGELFF

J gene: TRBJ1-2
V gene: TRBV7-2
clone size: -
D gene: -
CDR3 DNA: TGTGCCAGCAGCCGGACAGATTATGGCTACACCTTC
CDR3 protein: CASSRTDYGYTF

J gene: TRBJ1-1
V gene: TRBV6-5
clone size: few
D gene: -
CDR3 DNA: TGTGCCAGCACTGTCGACAGGAACACTGAAGCTTTCTTT
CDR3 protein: CASTVDRNTEAFF

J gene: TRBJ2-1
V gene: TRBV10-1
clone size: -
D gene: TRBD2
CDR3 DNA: TGCGCCAGTCTGGTGGGACTAGCGGGTTCCAATGAGCAGTTCTTC
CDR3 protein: CASLVGLAGSNEQFF

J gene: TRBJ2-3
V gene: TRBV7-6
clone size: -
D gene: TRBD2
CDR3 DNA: TGTGCCAGCAGCCAGACTAGCGGGGGGCCATATACGCAGTATTTT
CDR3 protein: CASSQTSGGPYTQYF

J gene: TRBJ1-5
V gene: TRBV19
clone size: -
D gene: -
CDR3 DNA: TGTGCCAGTAGTCGAAGTATAGTGGGTCAGCCCCAGCATTTT
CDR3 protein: CASSRSIVGQPQHF

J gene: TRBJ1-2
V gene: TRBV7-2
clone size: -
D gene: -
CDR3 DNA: TGTGCCAGCAGCTTGTCCCGGACTCAGGGGACCTTC
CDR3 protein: CASSLSRTQGTF

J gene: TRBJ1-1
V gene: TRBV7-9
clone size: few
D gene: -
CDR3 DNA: TGTGCCAGCATCCCAGGAGGGGCGAACACTGAAGCTTTCTTT
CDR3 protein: CASIPGGANTEAFF

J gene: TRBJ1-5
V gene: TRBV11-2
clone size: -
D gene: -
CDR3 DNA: TGTGCCAGCAGCTTAGATCGCAATCAGCCCCAGCATTTT
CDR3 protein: CASSLDRNQPQHF

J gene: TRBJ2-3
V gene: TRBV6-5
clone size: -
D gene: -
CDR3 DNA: TGTGCCAGCAGTTACTTACGTGCTTCTAGCACAGATACGCAGTATTTT
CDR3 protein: CASSYLRASSTDTQYF

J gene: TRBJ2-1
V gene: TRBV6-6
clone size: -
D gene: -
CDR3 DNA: TGTGCCAGCAGTTACTCTGGGGAGCAGTTCTTC
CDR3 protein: CASSYSGEQFF

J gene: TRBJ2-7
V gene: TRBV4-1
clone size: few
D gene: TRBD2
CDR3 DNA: TGCGCCAGCAGCCAGGGAGGGACTAGTAATTCCGAGCAGTACTTC
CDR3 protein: CASSQGGTSNSEQYF

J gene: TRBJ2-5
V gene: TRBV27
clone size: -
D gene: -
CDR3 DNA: TGTGCCAGCAGTTTTAGGGACACGCAAGAGACCCAGTACTTC
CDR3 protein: CASSFRDTQETQYF

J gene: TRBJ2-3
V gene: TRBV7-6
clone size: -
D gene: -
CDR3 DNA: TGTGCCGCCGCGCGGAGAAACACAGATACGCAGTATTTT
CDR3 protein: CAAARRNTDTQYF

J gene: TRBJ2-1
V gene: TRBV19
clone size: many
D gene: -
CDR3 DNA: TGTGCCAGTAGTAAGGATTCGACATCCTACAATGAGCAGTTCTTC
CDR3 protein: CASSKDSTSYNEQFF

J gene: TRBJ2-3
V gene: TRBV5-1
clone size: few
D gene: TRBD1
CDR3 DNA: TGCGCCAGCAGCTCCGTTCCGGGACAGGGAACGCAGTATTTT
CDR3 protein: CASSSVPGQGTQYF

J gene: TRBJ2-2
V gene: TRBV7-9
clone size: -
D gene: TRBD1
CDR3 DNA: TGTGCCAGCATCCCGGGACAGATGAACACCGGGGAGCTGTTTTTT
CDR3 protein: CASIPGQMNTGELFF

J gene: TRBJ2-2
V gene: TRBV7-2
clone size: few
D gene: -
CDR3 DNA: TGTGCCAGCAGCCGAACTAGGGTTGCCGGGGAGCTGTTTTTT
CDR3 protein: CASSRTRVAGELFF

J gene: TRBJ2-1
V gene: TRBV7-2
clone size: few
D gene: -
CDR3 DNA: TGTGCCAGCAGCCCCAGGGTTCTTGTCTGGGGTGAGCAGTTCTTC
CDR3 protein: CASSPRVLVWGEQFF

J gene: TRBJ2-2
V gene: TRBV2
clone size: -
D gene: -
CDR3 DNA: TGTGCCAGCAGTGAAATTGGAGGAAACACCGGGGAACTGTTTTTT
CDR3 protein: CASSEIGGNTGELFF

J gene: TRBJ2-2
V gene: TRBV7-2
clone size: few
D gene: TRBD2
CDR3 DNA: TGTGCCAGCAGCTCACGCGGGGGGACCGCCCCCGGGGAGCTGTTTTTT
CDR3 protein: CASSSRGGTAPGELFF

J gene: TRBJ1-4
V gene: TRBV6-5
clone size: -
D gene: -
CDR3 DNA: TGTGCCAGCAGTTACGGGCACTCTGAAAAACTGTTTTTT
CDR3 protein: CASSYGHSEKLFF

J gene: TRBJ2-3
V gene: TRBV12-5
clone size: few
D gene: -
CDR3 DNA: TGTGCTAGTGGTTTGGGGCAGGGACCCAGGACAGATACGCAGTATTTT
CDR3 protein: CASGLGQGPRTDTQYF

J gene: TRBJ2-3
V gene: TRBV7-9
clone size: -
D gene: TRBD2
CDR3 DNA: TGTGCCAGCAGCTTCGCCTCGCGGGGGGGAGGGGATACGCAGTATTTT
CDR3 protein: CASSFASRGGGDTQYF

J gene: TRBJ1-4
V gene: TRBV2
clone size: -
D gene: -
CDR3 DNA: TGTGCCAGCAGTGTGACGGCCGGTAATGAAAAACTGTTTTTT
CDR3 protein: CASSVTAGNEKLFF

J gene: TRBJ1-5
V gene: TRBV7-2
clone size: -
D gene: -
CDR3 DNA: TGTGCCAGCAGCTTTGGAAGGGTTCAGCCCCAGCATTTT
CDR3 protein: CASSFGRVQPQHF